The rows below give T cell receptor beta chains drawn from one sample of a study of blood T cell dynamics during melanoma immunotherapy. Generated by immunoSEQ multiplex PCR, the TCRdb table keeps only in-frame clones and is missing some. This sample carries 9,900 or so clones, almost 85% of them seen once, and the ten largest clones take around 15%. The specimen was blood, collected from a patient treated with checkpoint blockade. The receptors come from a human donor with melanoma. The CDR3 runs from the conserved cysteine through the conserved F or W. The order of the fields is clone size, D gene, J gene, V gene, CDR3 length, CDR3 protein, CDR3 DNA. D genes are given only for firm matches. Some rows mark clone size as missing; the rest say once, few, many or name a class of expanded clone.

NA	NA	TRBJ1-2	TRBV4-3	15	CASSQDSRGRDGYTF	TGCGCCAGCAGCCAAGATAGTCGAGGCAGGGATGGCTACACCTTC
NA	TRBD2	TRBJ2-5	TRBV6-1	15	CASSELAGGQETQYF	TGTGCCAGCAGTGAACTAGCGGGGGGGCAAGAGACCCAGTACTTC
NA	NA	TRBJ1-2	TRBV7-2	15	CASSLDGGHDYGYTF	TGTGCCAGCAGCTTAGATGGGGGGCATGACTATGGCTACACCTTC
NA	TRBD2	TRBJ2-1	TRBV7-9	14	CASSLTGGAWEQFF	TGTGCCAGCAGCTTAACCGGGGGGGCATGGGAGCAGTTCTTC
NA	NA	TRBJ1-1	TRBV5-4	13	CASSFTPGTEAFF	TGTGCCAGCAGCTTCACCCCCGGGACAGAAGCTTTCTTT
once	TRBD2	TRBJ2-1	TRBV6-5	16	CASSYSASGGYNEQFF	TGTGCCAGCAGTTACTCCGCTAGCGGGGGGTACAATGAGCAGTTCTTC
NA	TRBD2	TRBJ2-1	TRBV15	15	CATSGGTSGYNEQFF	TGTGCCACCAGCGGGGGGACTAGCGGCTACAATGAGCAGTTCTTC
NA	TRBD1	TRBJ1-2	TRBV6-5	14	CASSRQGEWVGYTF	TGTGCCAGCAGCCGACAGGGTGAGTGGGTAGGCTACACCTTC
NA	NA	TRBJ2-2	TRBV29-1	14	CSVEVTGNTGELFF	TGCAGCGTTGAAGTTACAGGGAACACCGGGGAGCTGTTTTTT
NA	NA	TRBJ1-4	TRBV7-9	14	CASSLGVIDEKLFF	TGTGCCAGCAGCTTGGGGGTAATAGATGAAAAACTGTTTTTT
NA	NA	TRBJ1-4	TRBV19	13	CASTGSGMEKLFF	TGTGCCAGTACTGGCTCCGGTATGGAAAAACTGTTTTTT
NA	NA	TRBJ1-5	TRBV28	15	CASSPVGRSNQPQHF	TGTGCCAGCAGTCCCGTGGGGCGATCCAATCAGCCCCAGCATTTT
NA	TRBD1	TRBJ1-1	TRBV6-5	15	CASSYLRSRGTEAFF	TGTGCCAGCAGTTACTTACGTAGCAGGGGGACTGAAGCTTTCTTT
NA	NA	TRBJ2-5	TRBV19	14	CASSIGLLAETQYF	TGTGCCAGTAGTATAGGGTTGCTAGCGGAGACCCAGTACTTC
NA	NA	TRBJ1-5	TRBV12-5	13	CASAWSVEQPQHF	TGTGCTAGTGCCTGGTCGGTCGAGCAGCCCCAGCATTTT
NA	NA	TRBJ2-5	TRBV6-5	15	CASSYSIKGEATQYF	TGTGCCAGCAGTTACTCGATAAAGGGGGAGGCGACCCAGTACTTC
NA	TRBD1	TRBJ1-2	TRBV19	16	CASGEPGQGPLYGYTF	TGTGCCAGTGGAGAACCGGGACAGGGACCCCTCTATGGCTACACCTTC
NA	NA	TRBJ1-6	TRBV18	15	CASSPSGDRYSPLHF	TGTGCCAGCTCACCATCAGGGGACCGGTATTCACCCCTCCACTTT
NA	TRBD2	TRBJ2-5	TRBV14	15	CASSLSIAGLETQYF	TGTGCCAGCAGCCTCTCGATAGCGGGGTTAGAGACCCAGTACTTC
NA	TRBD2	TRBJ2-3	TRBV4-1	16	CASSPSKAGVTDTQYF	TGCGCCAGCAGCCCTTCGAAAGCGGGGGTCACAGATACGCAGTATTTT
once	NA	TRBJ2-5	TRBV5-6	17	CASSPGYGTPEEETQYF	TGTGCCAGCAGCCCGGGATACGGGACTCCGGAAGAAGAGACCCAGTACTTC
NA	NA	TRBJ2-2	TRBV27	12	CASRRISGELFF	TGTGCCAGCAGGAGGATCTCCGGGGAGCTGTTTTTT
NA	NA	TRBJ1-2	TRBV23-1	18	CASRDSIAWGNFYYGYTF	TGCGCCAGCAGAGACTCCATAGCATGGGGGAATTTCTACTATGGCTACACCTTC
NA	TRBD1	TRBJ2-3	TRBV28	14	CASSIDRATDTQYF	TGTGCCAGCAGTATAGACAGGGCAACAGATACGCAGTATTTT
NA	NA	TRBJ2-1	TRBV28	15	CASSFLQEGANEQFF	TGTGCCAGCAGTTTTTTACAGGAGGGAGCGAATGAGCAGTTCTTC
NA	NA	TRBJ2-1	TRBV5-6	13	CASTPGRANEQFF	TGTGCCAGCACCCCGGGGAGAGCAAATGAGCAGTTCTTC
NA	NA	TRBJ1-1	TRBV19	12	CAGLWVEDTAFF	TGTGCCGGGCTCTGGGTCGAGGATACAGCTTTCTTT
NA	NA	TRBJ1-3	TRBV29-1	14	CSVVDSLSGNTIYF	TGCAGCGTAGTGGACAGCCTCTCTGGAAACACCATATATTTT
NA	TRBD2	TRBJ2-3	TRBV6-4	15	CASKASGGAIDTQYF	TGTGCCAGCAAGGCTAGCGGGGGGGCCATAGATACGCAGTATTTT
NA	NA	TRBJ1-1	TRBV7-3	13	CASSFQANTEAFF	TGTGCCAGCAGCTTCCAGGCGAACACTGAAGCTTTCTTT
NA	NA	TRBJ1-2	TRBV2	14	CASSDDFVNYGYTF	TGTGCCAGCAGTGATGACTTTGTTAACTATGGCTACACCTTC
NA	NA	TRBJ2-2	TRBV7-6	13	CASTPATSGELFF	TGTGCCAGCACCCCAGCGACGTCCGGGGAGCTGTTTTTT
NA	TRBD1	TRBJ2-5	TRBV6-5	13	CASSTGEQETQYF	TGTGCCAGCAGCACAGGGGAACAAGAGACCCAGTACTTC
NA	NA	TRBJ1-3	TRBV29-1	16	CSVVPADSQAGNTIYF	TGCAGCGTTGTACCCGCAGACAGCCAAGCTGGAAACACCATATATTTT
NA	TRBD1	TRBJ1-4	TRBV19	15	CASSKRQGSDEKLFF	TGTGCCAGTAGCAAACGACAGGGCTCGGATGAAAAACTGTTTTTT
NA	NA	TRBJ2-7	TRBV5-6	15	CASSWGLANPWEQYF	TGTGCCAGCAGCTGGGGGCTAGCGAATCCTTGGGAGCAGTACTTC
once	TRBD2	TRBJ2-5	TRBV6-4	17	CASSDSGLAGLQETQYF	TGTGCCAGCAGTGACTCGGGACTAGCGGGTCTCCAAGAGACCCAGTACTTC
NA	NA	TRBJ1-3	TRBV18	14	CASSPGEGGNTIYF	TGTGCCAGCTCACCAGGGGAAGGTGGAAACACCATATATTTT
NA	TRBD1	TRBJ1-4	TRBV9	16	CASSPGQGVSREKLFF	TGTGCCAGCAGCCCGGGACAGGGGGTCTCTCGGGAAAAACTGTTTTTT
NA	NA	TRBJ1-2	TRBV7-2	13	CASSPRTDYGYTF	TGTGCCAGCAGCCCCAGGACAGATTATGGCTACACCTTC
NA	NA	TRBJ2-1	TRBV29-1	14	CSVDSLAFYNEQFF	TGCAGCGTTGATAGTCTAGCGTTCTACAATGAGCAGTTCTTC
NA	TRBD2	TRBJ2-1	TRBV7-2	15	CASSLSGGNYNEQFF	TGTGCCAGCAGTCTTAGCGGGGGGAACTACAATGAGCAGTTCTTC
NA	TRBD2	TRBJ2-7	TRBV6-6	16	CASSYGTSGGAHEQYF	TGTGCCAGCAGTTACGGGACTAGCGGGGGGGCTCACGAGCAGTACTTC
NA	NA	TRBJ1-4	TRBV2	14	CASSRRGTNEKLFF	TGTGCCAGCAGCCGAAGGGGAACTAATGAAAAACTGTTTTTT
NA	NA	TRBJ2-7	TRBV7-2	13	CASSLGSWYEQYF	TGTGCCAGCAGCTTAGGGTCCTGGTACGAGCAGTACTTC
once	NA	TRBJ1-2	TRBV6-5	12	CASSPWGRGYTF	TGTGCCAGCAGTCCTTGGGGGAGAGGCTACACCTTC
NA	TRBD1	TRBJ1-2	TRBV11-2	14	CASSLNRGNYGYTF	TGTGCCAGCAGCTTAAACAGGGGAAACTATGGCTACACCTTC
NA	TRBD1	TRBJ1-2	TRBV7-1	13	CASSVTGNYGYTF	TGTGCCAGCAGCGTGACAGGGAACTATGGCTACACCTTC